Given below is one T cell receptor (beta chain) in context. Its antigen is undetermined. The missing CDR3 end, 3 residues past where the read stops, is filled in from the germline J gene. The same CDR3 can be traced to other DNA sequences in this sample. Clones were read by immunoSEQ multiplex PCR, and TCRdb kept only the in-frame ones, dropping some. The sample table sets out 35,000 to 45,000 clones. The data originate from a study of T cells in women clearing cervical HPV infection. V shed 5 bases, J shed 7 bases, and the junction held 4 bases outside the gene matches. This CDR3 is 14 amino acids long. Germline V gene data show CDR1 as SGHRS and CDR2 as YFSETQ. Broader study findings: Cases and controls were distinguished at AUC around 0.8 by richness and V genes. CIN3+ cases had significantly higher TCR repertoire richness than controls, but evenness did not differ.

The chain is built from TRBV5-1 and TRBJ1-6, with 9 bases identical to TRBD1. The TCR comes from a woman between 18 and 70 years old with a cervical HPV16 infection that either progressed to CIN3+ or cleared (not recorded which). The specimen sequenced was blood buffy coat. The CDR3 here is CASSSGQGNSPLHF. The covered CDR3 bases are TGCGCCAGCAGTTCCGGACAGGGGAATTCACCC.